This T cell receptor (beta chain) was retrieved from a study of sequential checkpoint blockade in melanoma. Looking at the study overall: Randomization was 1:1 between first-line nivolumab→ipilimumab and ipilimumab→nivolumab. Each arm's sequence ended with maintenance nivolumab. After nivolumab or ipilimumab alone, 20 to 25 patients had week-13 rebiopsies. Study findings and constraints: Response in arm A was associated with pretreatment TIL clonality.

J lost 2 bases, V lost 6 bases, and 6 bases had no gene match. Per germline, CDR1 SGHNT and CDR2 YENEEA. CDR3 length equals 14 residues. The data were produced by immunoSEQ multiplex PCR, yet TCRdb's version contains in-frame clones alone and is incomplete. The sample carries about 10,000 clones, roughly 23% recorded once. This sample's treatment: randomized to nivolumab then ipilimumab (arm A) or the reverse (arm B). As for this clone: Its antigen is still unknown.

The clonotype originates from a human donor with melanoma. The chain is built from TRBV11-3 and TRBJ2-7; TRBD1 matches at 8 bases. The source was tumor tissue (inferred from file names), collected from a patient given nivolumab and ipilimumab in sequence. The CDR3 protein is CASSLQGATYEQYF. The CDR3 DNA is TGTGCCAGCAGTCTGCAGGGGGCTACCTACGAGCAGTACTTC.